The 23 T cell receptor beta chains below come from one sample, sequenced in a study of shared clonotypes between healthy human individuals. The repertoire was sequenced with immunoSEQ multiplex PCR; TCRdb's copy has only in-frame clones and lacks some. The sample includes roughly 2.2 million clones, 93% of them seen just once. The sequencing sample was made of naive CD4+ T cells from PBMCs. Subset reported: CD45RA+ positively selected. These receptors all stem from a man aged 18-30 years in good health. Some clones in this sample may be carry-over from other donors' samples.

The chain recombines TRBV6-5 with TRBJ2-7; D is undetermined. Germline CDR1 and CDR2: MNHEY and SVGAGI. V dropped 6 bases and J dropped 1 base, with 16 bases sitting between them. The CDR3 runs 15 residues. In DNA form, the CDR3 reads TGTGCCAGCAGCTACCGGGCCAGAGAGTCCTACGAGCAGTACTTC. It yields the protein CASSYRARESYEQYF.

The V call is TRBV9, the J call TRBJ1-4; D unresolved. Germline CDR1 is SGDLS and CDR2 is YYNGEE. Trimming pared 2 bases from V and 2 bases from J, leaving 13 bases between. This CDR3 is built from 16 residues. CDR3 coding DNA: TGTGCCAGCAGCGTGGGAAGGGTAGATACTAATGAAAAACTGTTTTTT. It translates to CASSVGRVDTNEKLFF.

This rearrangement joins TRBV9 to TRBJ2-3, with no clear D. The CDR3 consists of 14 residues. V lost 4 bases and J 4 bases, leaving 13 bases between the germline ends. Germline lookup yields CDR1 SGDLS and CDR2 YYNGEE. The CDR3 is CASSNGPSPDTQYF. The CDR3 bases are TGTGCCAGCAGCAACGGGCCTTCCCCAGATACGCAGTATTTT.

This clone showed up just once. This specimen includes other DNA sequences encoding the same CDR3. This chain links TRBV5-6 with TRBJ1-1; TRBD1 aligns across 7 bases. The CDR3 has 16 residues. V shed 1 base, J shed 1 base, and the junction held 7 bases outside the gene matches. Per the germline V gene, CDR1 is SGHDT and CDR2 is YYEEEE. In nucleotides, the CDR3 is TGTGCCAGCAGCTTGCGACTGGCAGGGGGGAACACTGAAGCTTTCTTT. Translating gives CASSLRLAGGNTEAFF.

This clone has only a few counts. The gene calls are TRBV28 and TRBJ1-2; D unclear. Per the germline V gene, CDR1 is MDHEN and CDR2 is SYDVKM. This CDR3 is built from 13 residues. Trimming removed 5 bases at V and 4 bases at J, with 11 bases between. Written as DNA, the CDR3 is TGTGCCAGCAGTCCTGACGGAGGCTATGGCTACACCTTC. It translates to CASSPDGGYGYTF.

The genes are TRBV15 and TRBJ2-1; 8 bases line up with TRBD2. The CDR3 consists of 17 residues. The ends lost 1 base at V and 5 bases at J; junction bases unmatched: 10. The germline V gene has CDR1 LNHNV and CDR2 YYDKDF (reference sequence). The CDR3 DNA reads as TGTGCCACCAGCAGAGTTAAGGGAGCGGGAGTCCACAATGAGCAGTTCTTC. The encoded protein is CATSRVKGAGVHNEQFF.

The rearrangement joins TRBV14 to TRBJ2-1, with D perhaps matching TRBD2 (6 bases). The CDR3 spans 15 residues. V lost 2 bases and J lost 6, with 14 bases in between. Germline loops: CDR1 SGHDN, CDR2 FVKESK. CDR3 in amino acids: CASSQYLVGGNEQFF. The CDR3 DNA sequence: TGTGCCAGCAGCCAATATCTAGTGGGGGGCAATGAGCAGTTCTTC.

Regarding this clone: This CDR3 is also generated by other DNA sequences in the sample. The DNA of the CDR3 is TGCAGCGTGCGCCAGAGCACAGATACGCAGTATTTT. This codes for CSVRQSTDTQYF. The rearrangement uses TRBV29-1 and TRBJ2-3; no clear D. Germline CDR1 and CDR2: SQVTM and ANQGSEA. The V end was cut by 6 bases, the J end by 0 bases, with 7 bases between. The CDR3 contains 12 residues.

In its sample, this clone was seen a few times. The same CDR3 can be traced to other DNA sequences in this sample. CDR3 in DNA: TGCAGTGCTAGTGCTTACAATGAGCAGTTCTTC. Translation: CSASAYNEQFF. The rearrangement links TRBV20-1 to TRBJ2-1, with no clear D. Trimming took 3 bases from V and 4 from J, leaving 4 bases between them. Germline V gene data show CDR1 as DFQATT and CDR2 as SNEGSKA (reference sequence). The CDR3 has 11 amino acids.

For this clone: The sample has other DNA sequences that encode this CDR3 too. The V call is TRBV29-1, the J call TRBJ2-5; D is perhaps TRBD2 (6 bases). V lost 3 bases to trimming and J lost 1 base, with 6 bases between them. The CDR3 has 12 residues. Germline V lookup: CDR1 SQVTM, CDR2 ANQGSEA. CDR3 sequence: CSVDSGQETQYF. In nucleotides, the CDR3 is TGCAGCGTTGATAGCGGCCAAGAGACCCAGTACTTC.

V is TRBV30 and J is TRBJ1-1, with 7 bases matching TRBD1. This CDR3 has 15 amino acids. Unmatched junction bases numbered 12, after V lost 3 bases and J lost 5 bases. The germline V gene has CDR1 GTSNPN and CDR2 SVGIG (reference sequence). The CDR3, as DNA: TGTGCCTGGAGGGGTGGACAGGTGCGGTGGACTGAAGCTTTCTTT. Residues: CAWRGGQVRWTEAFF.

CDR3 DNA: TGTGCCAGTTCGGGACAGGGCATGGGAGAAGCTTTCTTT. This encodes CASSGQGMGEAFF. The V and J genes are TRBV6-5 and TRBJ1-1, with 9 bases that match TRBD1. Germline-derived CDR1 and CDR2 are MNHEY and SVGAGI. This CDR3 spans 13 amino acids. Unmatched junction bases numbered 10, after V lost 9 bases and J lost 8 bases.

The rearrangement joins TRBV7-3 to TRBJ1-4; D is perhaps TRBD1 (5 bases). Trimming cost V 10 bases and J 10 bases, with 19 bases left between them. The CDR3 sequence is 13 residues long. Looked up from germline, CDR1 is SGHTA and CDR2 is FQGTGA. This chain's CDR3 is CATMGETLGKLFF. The CDR3, as DNA: TGTGCCACGATGGGGGAGACCCTCGGAAAACTGTTTTTT.

This chain uses TRBV27 with TRBJ2-3; 10 nucleotides align to TRBD2. Trimming removed 5 bases from V and 7 bases from J; junction bases left unmatched: 9. The CDR3 is made up of 15 amino acids. The germline V gene has CDR1 MNHEY and CDR2 SMNVEV (reference sequence). This chain's CDR3 is CASSIDLAGGYTQYF. Here the CDR3 DNA reads TGTGCCAGCAGTATCGATTTAGCGGGAGGATATACGCAGTATTTT.

The chain has TRBV28 and TRBJ2-6; 16 bases agree with TRBD2. The CDR3 sequence is 20 residues long. Germline CDR1 is MDHEN and CDR2 is SYDVKM. V lost 5 bases to trimming and J lost 1 base; unmatched junction nucleotides: 8. The CDR3 sequence: CASSPRLGLAGGSGANVLTF. CDR3 DNA: TGTGCCAGCAGTCCACGACTGGGACTAGCGGGAGGGTCTGGGGCCAACGTCCTGACTTTC.

The chain couples TRBV14 to TRBJ2-1; D possibly corresponds to TRBD2 (6 bases). The CDR3 runs 17 residues. The germline V and J ends were trimmed by 3 bases and 5 bases, with 20 bases remaining between them. The V gene's germline CDR1 is SGHDN and CDR2 FVKESK. CDR3 sequence reads: CASSHTSFGTLHNEQFF. The CDR3 DNA is TGTGCCAGCAGCCACACCTCTTTCGGGACTCTCCACAATGAGCAGTTCTTC.

The chain employs TRBV7-9 and TRBJ2-4; D remains unclear. The CDR3 runs 16 residues. Per the germline V gene, CDR1 is SEHNR and CDR2 is FQNEAQ (reference sequence). The germline V and J ends were trimmed by 1 base and 0 bases, with 10 bases remaining between them. The CDR3 region is CASSLGGPLAKNIQYF. The DNA for the CDR3 is TGTGCCAGCAGCTTAGGTGGGCCTCTAGCCAAAAACATTCAGTACTTC.

The V gene is TRBV7-2, the J gene TRBJ2-1; the match to TRBD2 covers 8 bases. CDR1 is SGHTA and CDR2 is FQGNSA in the germline V gene. The CDR3 has 14 residues. The trim removed 1 base at V and 9 bases at J, leaving 5 bases unmatched. CDR3 protein: CASSLGWTSSEQFF. As DNA, the CDR3 is TGTGCCAGCAGCTTAGGGTGGACTAGCTCTGAGCAGTTCTTC.

The CDR3 coding sequence is TGTGCCAGCAGCTTAGCGTTAACGGATATACAATCTGAGCAGTTCTTC. This encodes CASSLALTDIQSEQFF. This chain links TRBV7-8 with TRBJ2-1, with unresolved D. The CDR3 length is 16 residues. Germline CDR1 SGHVS, CDR2 FQNEAQ. Trimming stripped 0 bases from V and 9 bases from J, with 18 bases between.

A word on this clone: This CDR3 is also generated by other DNA sequences in the sample. The chain links TRBV29-1 to TRBJ2-5; D is perhaps TRBD2 (6 bases). The CDR3 covers 11 residues. V was trimmed by 4 bases and J by 3 bases, leaving 6 bases between them. Germline V lookup: CDR1 SQVTM, CDR2 ANQGSEA. The CDR3 protein is CSVGREETQYF. The CDR3, as DNA: TGCAGCGTTGGGAGGGAAGAGACCCAGTACTTC.

V is TRBV4-1 and J is TRBJ2-2; possible D gene TRBD1, 5 bases. The CDR3 extends over 16 amino acids. Trimming left V 2 bases short and J 10 bases short, with 20 bases between. Germline CDR1 MGHRA, CDR2 YSYEKL. The CDR3 region is CASSQKIGRQGPELFF. For the CDR3, the DNA is TGCGCCAGCAGCCAAAAGATCGGGCGGCAGGGTCCGGAGCTGTTTTTT.

V and J are TRBV4-1 and TRBJ2-7; 10 bases are shared with TRBD2. The CDR3 contains 17 residues. Trimming removed 3 bases from V and 1 base from J; junction bases left unmatched: 9. Per the germline V gene, CDR1 is MGHRA and CDR2 is YSYEKL. DNA of the CDR3: TGCGCCAGCAGCCACGGCTTTCCAGCGGGAGGGTCCTACGAGCAGTACTTC. It specifies CASSHGFPAGGSYEQYF.

The chain employs TRBV7-8 and TRBJ2-3; tentatively, D is TRBD2 (6 bases). This CDR3 is 17 amino acids long. Deletions cut 1 base from V and 4 bases from J, with 18 bases between. Germline assignment: CDR1 SGHVS and CDR2 FQNEAQ. This CDR3 reads CASSLEWAGPESDTQYF. The CDR3 DNA sequence: TGTGCCAGCAGCTTAGAGTGGGCGGGACCAGAGTCAGATACGCAGTATTTT. Supplemented by reference TRBV7-8 and TRBJ2-3, the full variable domain reads GAGVSQSPRYKVAKRGQDVALRCDPISGHVSLFWYQQALGQGPEFLTYFQNEAQLDKSGLPSDRFFAERPEGSVSTLKIQRTQQEDSAVYLCASSLEWAGPESDTQYFGPGTRLTVL.